This TCR beta chain originates from a study of human T cells and chemical hapten exposure. Germline V gene sequence: CDR1 DFQATT, CDR2 SNEGSKA (reference sequence). This CDR3 is 16 amino acids long. The V segment lost 3 bases and the J segment 4 bases; nucleotides outside the gene matches: 7. Time point denoted: patch test 3, about 24 weeks after DPC sensitization. Treatment of the sample: therapeutic diphenylcyclopropenone sensitization with weekly scalp DPC. TCRdb re-derived calls from the RACE reads in MiXCR, one entry per CDR3 protein. The sample records some 74,000 distinct CDR3 sequences, around 13% being singletons. This clonotype was counted ten times or more.

V is TRBV20-1 and J is TRBJ2-1; 12 positions agree with TRBD2. This receptor was taken from a woman between 50 and 59 years old with alopecia areata. Some clones in this sample may be carry-over from other donors' samples. This specimen was whole blood, taken in connection with sensitization to the hapten diphenylcyclopropenone (DPC). In nucleotides, the CDR3 is TGCAGTGCTAGGCCCTCGACTAGCGGGAGTTACAATGAGCAGTTCTTC. Encoded protein: CSARPSTSGSYNEQFF.